Listed here is a single TCR beta chain. Assay: immunoSEQ multiplex PCR; the TCRdb copy retains only in-frame clones and omits some. The table lists about 20,000 clones, around 91% of them singletons. The CDR3 sequence is 17 residues long. CDR1 is SGHVS and CDR2 is FNYEAQ in the germline V gene. Unmatched junction bases numbered 13, after V lost 6 bases and J lost 3 bases. These data come from a study of T cells in localized non-small cell lung cancer. The source is a man between 40 and 69 years old with stage I lung adenocarcinoma. The input for sequencing was peripheral blood, taken before any cancer treatment. The J gene is TRBJ1-5, the V gene TRBV7-6; 8 bases map to TRBD1. The CDR3 reads CASRFRDRPINNQPQHF. The CDR3 bases are TGTGCCAGCAGGTTCCGGGACAGGCCCATAAACAATCAGCCCCAGCATTTT.